This TCR beta chain was documented in a study of cytomegalovirus exposure and HLA in healthy donors. General study points: V- and J-gene trimming in TCR beta was tied to a missense DCLRE1C variant by an analysis performed later. It emerged from a later analysis that several of the most significant clusters appeared to be linked to common viral pathogens.

13 Jbeta primers and 60 Vbeta primers were used for the PCR. The repertoire was sequenced with immunoSEQ multiplex PCR; TCRdb's copy has only in-frame clones and lacks some. The table includes 140,000 or so clones, 84% detected once. On this clone itself: Its antigen is not identified.

Germline CDR1 is LNHDA and CDR2 is SQIVND (reference sequence). V was trimmed by 7 bases and J by 1 base, leaving 13 bases between them. There are 14 residues in the CDR3. This chain links TRBV19 with TRBJ1-1, with no clear D. The source is a boy between 2 and 10 years old in good health and CMV-seronegative. Sequencing was carried out using PBMCs. The CDR3 region has the DNA TGTGCCAGTAATCCTCGACTCACGAACACTGAAGCTTTCTTT. It translates to CASNPRLTNTEAFF.